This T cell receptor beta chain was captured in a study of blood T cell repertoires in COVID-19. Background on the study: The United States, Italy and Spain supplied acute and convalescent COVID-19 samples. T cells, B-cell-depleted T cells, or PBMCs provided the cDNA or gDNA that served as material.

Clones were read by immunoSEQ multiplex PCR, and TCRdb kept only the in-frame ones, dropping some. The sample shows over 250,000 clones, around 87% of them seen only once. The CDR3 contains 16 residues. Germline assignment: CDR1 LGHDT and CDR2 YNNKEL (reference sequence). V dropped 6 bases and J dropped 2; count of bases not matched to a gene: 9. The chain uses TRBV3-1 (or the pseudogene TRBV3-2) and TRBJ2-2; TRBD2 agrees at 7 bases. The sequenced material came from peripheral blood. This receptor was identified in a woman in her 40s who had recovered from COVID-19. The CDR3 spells CASRGGGRSNTGELFF. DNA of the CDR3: TGTGCCAGCAGGGGGGGAGGGAGGAGCAACACCGGGGAGCTGTTTTTT.